Shown below are 10 T cell receptor beta chains from a single sample sequenced in a study of blood T cell repertoires in COVID-19. Clones were sequenced by immunoSEQ multiplex PCR, and TCRdb holds only the in-frame ones, with some missing. The table has a few hundred thousand clones, more than 75% seen once. The sample consisted of peripheral blood. The receptors originated from a man in his fifties or sixties with acute or convalescent COVID-19.

V and J are TRBV6-5 and TRBJ1-1; D might be TRBD1 (5 bases). The germline V and J ends were trimmed by 7 bases and 3 bases, with 15 bases remaining between them. Germline V gene sequence: CDR1 MNHEY, CDR2 SVGAGI. The CDR3 has 14 amino acids. This CDR3 reads CASTNSPGDTEAFF. The CDR3 coding sequence is TGTGCCAGCACCAATTCTCCGGGGGACACTGAAGCTTTCTTT.

The chain carries TRBV4-1 and TRBJ1-4; 7 nucleotides match TRBD1. Germline assignment: CDR1 MGHRA and CDR2 YSYEKL. CDR3 length: 16 residues. Trimming removed 1 base from V and 3 bases from J; junction bases left unmatched: 5. The DNA of the CDR3 is TGCGCCAGCAGCCAAGCGACAGGGCGGTCTAATGAAAAACTGTTTTTT. It codes for CASSQATGRSNEKLFF.

The chain employs TRBV28 and TRBJ1-3; D is ambiguous. The CDR3 has 13 amino acids. The V and J ends lost 5 bases and 3 bases respectively, with 8 bases between them. The germline V gene encodes CDR1 MDHEN and CDR2 SYDVKM. The CDR3 DNA reads TGTGCCAGCAGTACGGGTAGTGGAAACACCATATATTTT. Translation gives CASSTGSGNTIYF.

This clone appeared once. V and J are TRBV5-6 and TRBJ2-5; the match to TRBD2 covers 12 bases. CDR3 length: 17 residues. Germline V CDR1 and CDR2: SGHDT, YYEEEE. V was clipped by 4 bases and J by 2 bases; unmatched bases: 9. The CDR3 bases are TGTGCCAGCAGCACGACTAGCGGGGGCCCCGCACAAGAGACCCAGTACTTC. Translating gives CASSTTSGGPAQETQYF. The whole variable domain, filled in from reference TRBV5-6 and TRBJ2-5, reads DAGVTQSPTHLIKTRGQQVTLRCSPKSGHDTVSWYQQALGQGPQFIFQYYEEEERQRGNFPDRFSGHQFPNYSSELNVNALLLGDSALYLCASSTTSGGPAQETQYFGPGTRLLVL.

The J gene is TRBJ1-4, the V gene TRBV19; TRBD1 is a possible D gene (5 bases). V was clipped by 2 bases and J by 3 bases, with 10 bases between them. The CDR3 length is 15 residues. CDR1 is LNHDA and CDR2 is SQIVND in the germline V gene (reference sequence). This chain's CDR3 is CASSISRGANEKLFF. CDR3 sequence (DNA): TGTGCCAGTAGTATATCTCGGGGGGCTAATGAAAAACTGTTTTTT.

The chain has TRBV7-2 and TRBJ2-2; tentatively, D is TRBD2 (5 bases). With 5 bases removed from V and 0 bases from J, the gap between germline ends came to 10 bases. The germline V gene encodes CDR1 SGHTA and CDR2 FQGNSA. CDR3 length: 15 residues. This chain's CDR3 is CASSRDQSNTGELFF. The CDR3 DNA sequence: TGTGCCAGCAGCCGGGATCAATCGAACACCGGGGAGCTGTTTTTT.

The chain couples TRBV6-1 to TRBJ1-1; D is uncertain. The CDR3 sequence is 15 residues long. V dropped 3 bases and J dropped 1 base, with 12 bases sitting between them. Germline lookup yields CDR1 MNHNS and CDR2 SASEGT. This CDR3 is CASSDQTGGNTEAFF. The CDR3 DNA reads as TGTGCCAGCAGTGACCAGACGGGAGGGAACACTGAAGCTTTCTTT.

The rearrangement joins TRBV7-3 to TRBJ1-2, with 9 bases aligning to TRBD1. V lost 5 bases, J lost 4 bases, and 8 bases stayed unmatched. CDR3 length: 15 amino acids. CDR1 and CDR2 from the germline V gene are SGHTA and FQGTGA. The chain's CDR3 is CASSPTGGLGYGYTF. CDR3 coding DNA: TGTGCCAGCAGCCCTACAGGGGGCCTGGGCTATGGCTACACCTTC.

The V gene is TRBV10-3, the J gene TRBJ2-3; TRBD2 matches at 10 bases. Germline CDR1 is ENHRY and CDR2 is SYGVKD. V shed 4 bases and J 0 bases; nucleotides not matched to a gene: 7. This CDR3 has 17 amino acids. The CDR3 spells CAISGAGGPGSTDTQYF. The CDR3, as DNA: TGTGCCATCAGTGGAGCGGGGGGGCCGGGGAGCACAGATACGCAGTATTTT.

In DNA form, the CDR3 reads TGTGCCAGCACCCCTTCGGGGACAGGGGGCGGCCTAGGGGCTTTCTTT. As protein: CASTPSGTGGGLGAFF. The chain has TRBV11-2 and TRBJ1-1, with 12 nucleotides matching TRBD1. The V gene end was trimmed by 7 bases and the J gene end by 11 bases; junction bases not matched to a gene: 17. The length of the CDR3 is 16 residues. Looked up from germline, CDR1 is SGHAT and CDR2 is FQNNGV.